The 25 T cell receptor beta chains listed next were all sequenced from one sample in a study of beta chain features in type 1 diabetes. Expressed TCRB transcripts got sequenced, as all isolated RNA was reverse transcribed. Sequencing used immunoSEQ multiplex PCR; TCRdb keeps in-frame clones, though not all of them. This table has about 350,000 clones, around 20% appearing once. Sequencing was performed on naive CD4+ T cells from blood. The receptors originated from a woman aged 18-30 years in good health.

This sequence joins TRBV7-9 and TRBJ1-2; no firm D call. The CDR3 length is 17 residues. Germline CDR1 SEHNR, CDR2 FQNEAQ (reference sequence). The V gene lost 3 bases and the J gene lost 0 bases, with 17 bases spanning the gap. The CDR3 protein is CASSLFRGRTANYGYTF. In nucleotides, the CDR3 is TGTGCCAGCAGCTTGTTTAGAGGCCGAACGGCTAACTATGGCTACACCTTC.

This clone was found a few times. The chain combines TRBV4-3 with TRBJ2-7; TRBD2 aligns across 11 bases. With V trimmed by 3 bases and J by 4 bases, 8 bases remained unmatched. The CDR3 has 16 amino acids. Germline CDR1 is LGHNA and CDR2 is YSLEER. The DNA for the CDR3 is TGCGCCAGCAGCCAGACCGGGACTAGCGGCTCGTACGAGCAGTACTTC. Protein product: CASSQTGTSGSYEQYF.

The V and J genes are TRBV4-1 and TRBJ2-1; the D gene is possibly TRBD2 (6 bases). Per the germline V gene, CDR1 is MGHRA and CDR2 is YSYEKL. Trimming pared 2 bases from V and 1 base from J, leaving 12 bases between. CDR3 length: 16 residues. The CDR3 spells CASSQYTGRSYNEQFF. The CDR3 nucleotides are TGCGCCAGCAGCCAATATACCGGGAGATCCTACAATGAGCAGTTCTTC.

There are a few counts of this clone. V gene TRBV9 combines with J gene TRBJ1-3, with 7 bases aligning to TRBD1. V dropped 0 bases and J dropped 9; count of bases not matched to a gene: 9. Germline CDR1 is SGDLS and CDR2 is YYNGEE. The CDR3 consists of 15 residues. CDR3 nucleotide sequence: TGTGCCAGCAGCGTAGTCCCGGGGACAGACGGCACCATATATTTT. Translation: CASSVVPGTDGTIYF.

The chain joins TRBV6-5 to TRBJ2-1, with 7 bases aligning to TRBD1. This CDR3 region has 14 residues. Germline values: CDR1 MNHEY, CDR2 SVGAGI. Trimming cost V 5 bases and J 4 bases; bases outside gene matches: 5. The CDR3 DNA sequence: TGTGCCAGCAGTGGTCCGGGACAGTACAATGAGCAGTTCTTC. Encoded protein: CASSGPGQYNEQFF.

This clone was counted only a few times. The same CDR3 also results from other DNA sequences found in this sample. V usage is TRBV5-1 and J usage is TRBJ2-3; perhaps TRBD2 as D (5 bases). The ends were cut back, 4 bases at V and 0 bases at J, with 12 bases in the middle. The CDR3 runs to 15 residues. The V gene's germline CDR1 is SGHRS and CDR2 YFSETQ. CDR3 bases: TGCGCCAGCAGCCCACGGACGGGGAGCACAGATACGCAGTATTTT. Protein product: CASSPRTGSTDTQYF.

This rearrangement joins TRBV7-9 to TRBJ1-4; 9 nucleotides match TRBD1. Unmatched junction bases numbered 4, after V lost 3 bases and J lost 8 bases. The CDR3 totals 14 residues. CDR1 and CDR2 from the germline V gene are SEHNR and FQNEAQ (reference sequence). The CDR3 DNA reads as TGTGCCAGCAGCTTTGGGACAGGGTTCGAAAAACTGTTTTTT. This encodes CASSFGTGFEKLFF.

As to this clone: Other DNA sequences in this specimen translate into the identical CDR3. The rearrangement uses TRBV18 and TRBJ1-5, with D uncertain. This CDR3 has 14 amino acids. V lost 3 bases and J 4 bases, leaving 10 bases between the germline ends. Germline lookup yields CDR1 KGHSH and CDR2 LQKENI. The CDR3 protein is CASSPGESNQPQHF. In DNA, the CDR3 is TGTGCCAGCTCACCGGGAGAATCTAATCAGCCCCAGCATTTT.

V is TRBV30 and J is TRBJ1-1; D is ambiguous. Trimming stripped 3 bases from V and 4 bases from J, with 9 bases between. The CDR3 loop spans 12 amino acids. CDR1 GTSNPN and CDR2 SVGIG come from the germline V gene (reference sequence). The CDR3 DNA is TGTGCCTGGAGGGGAGAGGGCACTGAAGCTTTCTTT. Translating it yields CAWRGEGTEAFF.

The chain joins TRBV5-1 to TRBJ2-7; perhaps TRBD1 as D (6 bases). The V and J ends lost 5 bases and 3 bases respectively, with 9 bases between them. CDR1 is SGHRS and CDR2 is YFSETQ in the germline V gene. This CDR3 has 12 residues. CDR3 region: CASSNRVYEQYF. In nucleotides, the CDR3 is TGCGCCAGCAGTAACAGGGTCTACGAGCAGTACTTC.

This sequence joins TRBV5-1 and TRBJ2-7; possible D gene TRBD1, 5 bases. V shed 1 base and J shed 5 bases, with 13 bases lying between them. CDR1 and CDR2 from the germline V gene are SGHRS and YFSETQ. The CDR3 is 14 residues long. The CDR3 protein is CASSLSAGPNEQYF. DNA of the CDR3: TGCGCCAGCAGCTTGAGTGCAGGGCCCAACGAGCAGTACTTC.

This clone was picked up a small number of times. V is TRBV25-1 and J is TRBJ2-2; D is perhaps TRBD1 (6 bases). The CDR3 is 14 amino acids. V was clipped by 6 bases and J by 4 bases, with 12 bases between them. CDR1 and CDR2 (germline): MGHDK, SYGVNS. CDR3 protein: CASSPTGSTGELFF. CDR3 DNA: TGTGCCAGCAGCCCTACAGGGTCCACCGGGGAGCTGTTTTTT.

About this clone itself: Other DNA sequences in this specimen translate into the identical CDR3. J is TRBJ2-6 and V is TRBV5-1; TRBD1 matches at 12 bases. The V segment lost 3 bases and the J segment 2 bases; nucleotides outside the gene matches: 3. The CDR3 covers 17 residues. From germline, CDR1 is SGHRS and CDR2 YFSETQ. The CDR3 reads CASSSGTGGAGANVLTF. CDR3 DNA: TGCGCCAGCAGCTCCGGGACAGGGGGCGCTGGGGCCAACGTCCTGACTTTC.

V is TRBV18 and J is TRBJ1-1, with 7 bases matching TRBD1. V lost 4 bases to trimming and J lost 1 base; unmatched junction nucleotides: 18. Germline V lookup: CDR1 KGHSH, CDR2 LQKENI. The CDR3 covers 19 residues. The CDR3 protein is CASSLYTGTAGSENTEAFF. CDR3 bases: TGTGCCAGCTCACTTTATACCGGGACAGCGGGTTCTGAGAACACTGAAGCTTTCTTT. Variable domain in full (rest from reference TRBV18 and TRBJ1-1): NAGVMQNPRHLVRRRGQEARLRCSPMKGHSHVYWYRQLPEEGLKFMVYLQKENIIDESGMPKERFSAEFPKEGPSILRIQQVVRGDSAAYFCASSLYTGTAGSENTEAFFGQGTRLTVV.

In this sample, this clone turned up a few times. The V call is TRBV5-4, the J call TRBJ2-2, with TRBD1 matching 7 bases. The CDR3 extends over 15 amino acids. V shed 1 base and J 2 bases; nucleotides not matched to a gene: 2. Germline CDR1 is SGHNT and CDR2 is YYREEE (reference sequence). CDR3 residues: CASSLQGVNTGELFF. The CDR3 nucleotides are TGTGCCAGCAGCTTGCAGGGGGTAAACACCGGGGAGCTGTTTTTT.

The CDR3 sequence: CASGRGGANTGELFF. For the CDR3, the DNA is TGTGCCAGCGGCCGCGGGGGCGCGAACACCGGGGAGCTGTTTTTT. The rearrangement uses TRBV11-2 and TRBJ2-2, with D perhaps matching TRBD2 (7 bases). V lost 8 bases and J lost 0, with 13 bases in between. This CDR3 has 15 amino acids. The germline gives CDR1 SGHAT, CDR2 FQNNGV.

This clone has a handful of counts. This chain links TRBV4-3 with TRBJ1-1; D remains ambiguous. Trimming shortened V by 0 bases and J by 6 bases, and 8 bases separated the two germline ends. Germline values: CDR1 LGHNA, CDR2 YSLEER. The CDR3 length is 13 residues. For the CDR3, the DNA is TGCGCCAGCAGCCAAGAAGCCACGGCTGAAGCTTTCTTT. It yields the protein CASSQEATAEAFF.

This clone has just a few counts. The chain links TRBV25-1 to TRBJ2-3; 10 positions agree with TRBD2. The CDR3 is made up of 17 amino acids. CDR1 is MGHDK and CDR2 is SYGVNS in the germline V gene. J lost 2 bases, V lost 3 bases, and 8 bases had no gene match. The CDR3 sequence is CASSDSSSGSYTDTQYF. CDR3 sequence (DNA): TGTGCCAGCAGTGACTCGTCTAGCGGGAGCTACACAGATACGCAGTATTTT.

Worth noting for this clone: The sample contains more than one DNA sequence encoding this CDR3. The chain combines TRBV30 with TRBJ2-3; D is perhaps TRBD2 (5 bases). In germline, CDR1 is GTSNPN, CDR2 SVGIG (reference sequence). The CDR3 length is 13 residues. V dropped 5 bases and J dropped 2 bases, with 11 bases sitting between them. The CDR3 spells CAWSRRDTDTQYF. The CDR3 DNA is TGTGCCTGGTCGCGCCGGGACACAGATACGCAGTATTTT.

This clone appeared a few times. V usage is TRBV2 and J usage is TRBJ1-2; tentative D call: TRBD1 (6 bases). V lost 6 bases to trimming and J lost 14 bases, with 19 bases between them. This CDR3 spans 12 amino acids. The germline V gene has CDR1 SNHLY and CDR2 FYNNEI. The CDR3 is CASRDWTDPGTF. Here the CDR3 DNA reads TGTGCCAGCAGGGACTGGACAGACCCAGGAACCTTC.

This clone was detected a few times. The CDR3 reads CASRTPGTAPGEQFF. In DNA form, the CDR3 reads TGCGCCAGCAGAACTCCCGGGACAGCCCCGGGTGAGCAGTTCTTC. The chain uses TRBV5-1 and TRBJ2-1, with 7 nucleotides matching TRBD1. Trimming took 5 bases from V and 9 from J; bases not matched to a gene: 14. From germline, CDR1 is SGHRS and CDR2 YFSETQ. The CDR3 covers 15 residues.

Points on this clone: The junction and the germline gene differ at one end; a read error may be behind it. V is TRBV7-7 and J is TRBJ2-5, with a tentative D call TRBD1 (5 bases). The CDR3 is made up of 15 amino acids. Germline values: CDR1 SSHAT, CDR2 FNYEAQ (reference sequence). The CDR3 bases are TGTGCTAGCAGCTTAGAGGCAGGGTCTGGAGAGACCCAGTACTTC. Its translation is CASSLEAGSGETQYF.

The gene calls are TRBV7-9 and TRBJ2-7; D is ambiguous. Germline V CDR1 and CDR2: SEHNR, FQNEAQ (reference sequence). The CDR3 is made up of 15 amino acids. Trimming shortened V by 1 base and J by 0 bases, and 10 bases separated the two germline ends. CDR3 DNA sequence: TGTGCCAGCAGCTTAGGGGCATCTTACTCCTACGAGCAGTACTTC. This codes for CASSLGASYSYEQYF.

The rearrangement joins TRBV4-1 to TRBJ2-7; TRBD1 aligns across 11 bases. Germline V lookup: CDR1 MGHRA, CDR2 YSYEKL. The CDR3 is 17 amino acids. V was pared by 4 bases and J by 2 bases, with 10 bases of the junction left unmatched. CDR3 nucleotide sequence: TGCGCCAGCAGCCTATCTGGGGGGACAGGGGGTACCTACGAGCAGTACTTC. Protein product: CASSLSGGTGGTYEQYF.

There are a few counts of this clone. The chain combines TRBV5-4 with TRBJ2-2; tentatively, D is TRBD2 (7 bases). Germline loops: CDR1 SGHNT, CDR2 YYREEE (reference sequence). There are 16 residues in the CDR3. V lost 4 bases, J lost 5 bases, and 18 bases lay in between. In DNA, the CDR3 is TGTGCCAGCAGCAACCAAGGACTAGGGACAACCGGGGAGCTGTTTTTT. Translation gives CASSNQGLGTTGELFF.